This T cell receptor (beta chain) is drawn from a study of beta chain features in type 1 diabetes. Sequencing targeted expressed TCRB transcripts, as all isolated RNA had been reverse transcribed. Using immunoSEQ multiplex PCR, the repertoire was profiled, and TCRdb retains in-frame clones only, with some absent. This sample has fewer than 250,000 clones; around 65% occur once, and the top ten carry 0.053%. Germline V gene sequence: CDR1 SGHAT, CDR2 FQNNGV. V lost 5 bases, J lost 5 bases, and 5 bases stayed unmatched. The CDR3 consists of 13 residues. Study-wide results and limits: Overrepresentation of cells with high TCR expression could result from cDNA sequencing.

Each donor gave one heparinised blood draw averaging around 120 mL. Purities over 95% were achieved in all sorted populations. This clone was recorded a few times. Its antigen is not identified. This rearrangement joins TRBV11-2 to TRBJ2-5; TRBD1 matches at 7 bases. The clonotype was recovered from a man aged 30 to 39 in good health. Sequencing used naive CD4+ T cells from blood. CDR3 region: CASSQGVRETQYF. DNA of the CDR3: TGTGCCAGCAGCCAGGGGGTTAGGGAGACCCAGTACTTC. The complete variable domain, with remaining parts taken from reference TRBV11-2 and TRBJ2-5, reads EAGVAQSPRYKIIEKRQSVAFWCNPISGHATLYWYQQILGQGPKLLIQFQNNGVVDDSQLPKDRFSAERLKGVDSTLKIQPAKLEDSAVYLCASSQGVRETQYFGPGTRLLVL.